This entry describes one T cell receptor beta chain. The data were taken from a study of blood T cells in healthy people across ages. Study overall: For every two T cells, template switching captured about one barcoded beta molecule.

V trimming: 5 bases; J trimming: 0 bases; junction bases outside the gene matches: 3. CDR3 length equals 15 residues. Germline CDR1 and CDR2: MNHNS and SASEGT. Samples had at least 7 million PBMCs isolated from them. A J-beta primer mix and a sample-barcoded 5' primer were used in a second PCR of about 7 to 12 cycles. TCRdb processed the 5' RACE reads anew with MiXCR; each CDR3 protein has one entry. The sample comprises a few hundred thousand distinct CDR3 sequences, roughly a quarter of which are singletons, and 29% rests with the top ten. The chain employs TRBV6-1 and TRBJ1-4; 7 nucleotides match TRBD1. This sequence originates from a woman in her seventies in good health. Sequencing used blood. CDR3 nucleotides: TGTGCCAGCAGTCAAGGGGGCGCAACTAATGAAAAACTGTTTTTT. It encodes CASSQGGATNEKLFF.